This T cell receptor beta chain was found in a study of cytomegalovirus exposure and HLA in healthy donors. Study-wide points: In an earlier analysis, productive rearrangement rates for most beta V segments clustered near 87% or 30%.

This clone was seen a few times. Its antigen is as yet unknown. The CDR3 runs 12 residues. Germline V gene lookup returns CDR1 MNHNS and CDR2 SASEGT. V was clipped by 6 bases and J by 2 bases, with 5 bases between them. With 60 Vbeta and 13 Jbeta primers, the PCR was carried out. Libraries were prepared by immunoSEQ multiplex PCR; TCRdb keeps only in-frame clonotypes and omits some of them. The top ten clones hold under 8% of a sample with about 100,000 clones, around four fifths of them seen once. This TCR was sampled from a man between 50 and 59 years old in good health and CMV-seropositive. The specimen was PBMCs. This chain uses TRBV6-1 with TRBJ1-5; no definite D call. CDR3 residues: CASRGGNQPQHF. In DNA form, the CDR3 reads TGTGCCAGCAGAGGAGGCAATCAGCCCCAGCATTTT.